Below, 25 T cell receptor beta chains from the same sample are listed, as sequenced in a study of T-cell reconstitution after alpha-beta-depleted transplantation in children. Unique molecular identifiers were incorporated during preparation of the TCRbeta library. TCRdb re-called the PCR reads with MiXCR, one entry per CDR3 protein. The repertoire has about 610,000 distinct CDR3 sequences, 10% to 13% of them found once; the top ten carry approximately 4.1%. The sequencing used PBMCs from the stem cell graft donor, collected from the stem cell graft. The receptors were sampled from a human donor who donated a stem cell graft to a child with acute myeloid leukemia.

This clonotype was seen ten or more times. The chain employs TRBV12-3 or TRBV12-4 and TRBJ2-7; TRBD2 is a possible D gene (5 bases). V shed 6 bases and J shed 2 bases, with 17 bases lying between them. This CDR3 comprises 15 residues. CDR3: CASSSAQDWAYEQYF. Here the CDR3 DNA reads TGTGCCAGCAGCTCAGCCCAGGACTGGGCCTACGAGCAGTACTTC.

The genes are TRBV6-5 and TRBJ1-1, with a weak D call TRBD1 (5 bases). CDR3 length: 14 amino acids. Germline V gene data show CDR1 as MNHEY and CDR2 as SVGAGI. Trimming shortened V by 6 bases and J by 7 bases, and 18 bases separated the two germline ends. The CDR3 sequence is CASRSGTSEFEAFF. The CDR3 nucleotides are TGTGCCAGCAGGTCCGGGACTTCGGAATTTGAAGCTTTCTTT.

The chain couples TRBV30 to TRBJ2-1; 7 nucleotides align to TRBD1. Germline V CDR1 and CDR2: GTSNPN, SVGIG (reference sequence). The CDR3 runs to 15 residues. The junction had 4 bases not matched to a gene; V was cut back by 2 bases and J by 0 bases. CDR3 nucleotides: TGTGCCTGGAGTACGACAGGGAGCTCCTACAATGAGCAGTTCTTC. Its protein product is CAWSTTGSSYNEQFF. Based on the CDR3 plus reference TRBV30 and TRBJ2-1, the full variable domain is SQTIHQWPATLVQPVGSPLSLECTVEGTSNPNLYWYRQAAGRGLQLLFYSVGIGQISSEVPQNLSASRPQDRQFILSSKKLLLSDSGFYLCAWSTTGSSYNEQFFGPGTRLTVL.

This clonotype showed up many times. The chain carries TRBV11-2 and TRBJ2-3; no firm D call. Trimming pared 5 bases from V and 4 bases from J, leaving 13 bases between. The CDR3 totals 14 residues. CDR1 is SGHAT and CDR2 is FQNNGV in the germline V gene. The CDR3 coding sequence is TGTGCCAGCAGCCCACGGAGAACCGCAGATACGCAGTATTTT. Amino acid sequence: CASSPRRTADTQYF.

This clonotype was counted a few times. The chain joins TRBV6-1 to TRBJ1-1; 10 nucleotides match TRBD1. The J segment lost 1 base and the V segment lost 5 bases, leaving 4 bases of the junction unmatched. Germline assignment: CDR1 MNHNS and CDR2 SASEGT. The length of the CDR3 is 15 residues. The chain's CDR3 is CASSTGTGANTEAFF. The CDR3 coding sequence is TGTGCCAGCAGTACCGGGACAGGGGCGAACACTGAAGCTTTCTTT.

This clonotype came up many times. The CDR3 region is CASSSNREGTEAFF. The CDR3 nucleotides are TGCGCCAGCAGCTCTAACAGGGAGGGGACTGAAGCTTTCTTT. The chain is built from TRBV5-1 and TRBJ1-1, with a weak D call TRBD1 (6 bases). Trimming took 3 bases from V and 5 from J, leaving 14 bases between them. The CDR3 has 14 residues. In germline, CDR1 is SGHRS, CDR2 YFSETQ.

This clonotype was seen a handful of times. The chain carries TRBV4-2 and TRBJ2-1; D tentatively reads TRBD1 or TRBD2 (6 bases each). Germline V CDR1 and CDR2: LGHNA, YNFKEQ. V lost 0 bases and J lost 8, with 11 bases in between. The CDR3 extends over 14 amino acids. CDR3 bases: TGTGCCAGCAGCCAAGAGAACAGGGAGGATGAGCAGTTCTTC. Its protein is CASSQENREDEQFF.

The sample holds many counts of this clonotype. The chain employs TRBV5-6 and TRBJ1-1, with 9 bases aligning to TRBD1. CDR1 and CDR2 (germline): SGHDT, YYEEEE. CDR3 length equals 13 residues. V lost 0 bases to trimming and J lost 12 bases; unmatched junction nucleotides: 6. This CDR3 is CASSLGSGTGTFF. CDR3 nucleotide sequence: TGTGCCAGCAGCTTGGGGTCCGGGACAGGGACTTTCTTT. Drawing the rest from reference TRBV5-6 and TRBJ1-1, the complete variable domain is DAGVTQSPTHLIKTRGQQVTLRCSPKSGHDTVSWYQQALGQGPQFIFQYYEEEERQRGNFPDRFSGHQFPNYSSELNVNALLLGDSALYLCASSLGSGTGTFFGQGTRLTVV.

This clonotype was observed many times. DNA for the CDR3: TGCAGCGCGTCTTCACTGGACGAAGCTTTCTTT. It is translated as CSASSLDEAFF. The J gene is TRBJ1-1, the V gene TRBV29-1; D ambiguous. CDR3 length: 11 residues. V was clipped by 7 bases and J by 8 bases, with 14 bases between them. Per the germline V gene, CDR1 is SQVTM and CDR2 is ANQGSEA.

At least ten counts were recorded for this clonotype. The V gene is TRBV10-3, the J gene TRBJ1-5, with no clear D. CDR3 length: 13 residues. Trimming removed 6 bases at V and 9 bases at J, with 15 bases between. Germline CDR1 ENHRY, CDR2 SYGVKD. CDR3: CAIRGGMAAPQHF. The CDR3 DNA reads TGTGCCATCAGGGGTGGTATGGCGGCGCCCCAGCATTTT.

This clonotype was counted only a few times. V usage is TRBV5-4 and J usage is TRBJ2-7; 8 bases line up with TRBD2. The V and J ends lost 2 bases and 3 bases, in that order; junction bases with no gene match: 7. This CDR3 is built from 15 residues. Germline V gene sequence: CDR1 SGHNT, CDR2 YYREEE (reference sequence). DNA for the CDR3: TGTGCCAGCAGCTTAGGCCGGACTAGCCTCTACGAGCAGTACTTC. This sequence encodes CASSLGRTSLYEQYF.

This chain links TRBV28 with TRBJ2-6, with D maybe TRBD1 (5 bases). V was cut by 3 bases and J by 0 bases, with 15 bases left in between. There are 18 residues in the CDR3. From germline, CDR1 is MDHEN and CDR2 SYDVKM. In DNA form, the CDR3 reads TGTGCCAGCAGTTTCTTGTACAGGCGAGACTCTGGGGCCAACGTCCTGACTTTC. As protein: CASSFLYRRDSGANVLTF.

This clonotype was found many times. J is TRBJ2-7 and V is TRBV20-1; 13 bases are shared with TRBD2. Germline CDR1 DFQATT, CDR2 SNEGSKA (reference sequence). The CDR3 totals 13 residues. The V and J ends lost 5 bases and 4 bases, in that order; junction bases with no gene match: 2. As DNA, the CDR3 is TGCAGTGCTTGGACTAGCGGGAGATACGAGCAGTACTTC. It codes for CSAWTSGRYEQYF.

There are a few counts of this clonotype. The genes are TRBV4-3 and TRBJ1-1; the match to TRBD1 covers 7 bases. The CDR3 has 14 residues. The ends lost 4 bases at V and 7 bases at J; junction bases unmatched: 9. Germline CDR1 and CDR2: LGHNA and YSLEER. The CDR3, as DNA: TGCGCCAGCAGCCGCCGACAGGGACGTTATGAAGCTTTCTTT. This sequence encodes CASSRRQGRYEAFF.

This clonotype was observed a few times. The chain has TRBV6-1 and TRBJ2-7; D remains ambiguous. CDR1 and CDR2 from the germline V gene are MNHNS and SASEGT. This CDR3 has 14 amino acids. Trimming shortened V by 5 bases and J by 5 bases, and 16 bases separated the two germline ends. Here the CDR3 reads CASSPPESINEQYF. CDR3 DNA sequence: TGTGCCAGCAGTCCCCCAGAGTCTATAAACGAGCAGTACTTC.

V is TRBV12-3 or TRBV12-4 and J is TRBJ1-1; D not resolved. This CDR3 has 14 residues. The ends were cut back, 5 bases at V and 2 bases at J, with 12 bases in the middle. The CDR3 is CASSREAVNTEAFF. CDR3 coding DNA: TGTGCCAGCAGTCGGGAGGCAGTCAACACTGAAGCTTTCTTT.

The chain employs TRBV7-3 and TRBJ2-1; D might be TRBD1 (5 bases). Germline loops: CDR1 SGHTA, CDR2 FQGTGA. Deletions cut 5 bases from V and 12 bases from J, with 11 bases between. The CDR3 consists of 11 residues. The CDR3 sequence: CASSPGKGQFF. The CDR3 nucleotides read TGTGCCAGCAGCCCAGGGAAGGGGCAGTTCTTC.

The table lists this clonotype with many counts. The CDR3 DNA reads TGTGCCAGCAGTTTCCTTTCAACCCAGGGGGCAAAACTGTTTTTT. Protein sequence: CASSFLSTQGAKLFF. The chain has TRBV27 and TRBJ1-4; 8 bases agree with TRBD1. The germline V gene has CDR1 MNHEY and CDR2 SMNVEV (reference sequence). Trimming at V came to 3 bases and at J to 10 bases, leaving 10 bases not matched to a gene. The CDR3 sequence is 15 residues long.

The genes are TRBV6-5 and TRBJ2-3; possibly TRBD1 or TRBD2 for D (5 bases each). CDR1 is MNHEY, CDR2 SVGAGI, per germline. V lost 2 bases and J 0 bases, leaving 12 bases between the germline ends. The CDR3 runs to 16 residues. The CDR3 protein is CASSYGGRVSTDTQYF. CDR3 DNA sequence: TGTGCCAGCAGTTACGGGGGTCGGGTTAGCACAGATACGCAGTATTTT.

This chain uses TRBV3-1 with TRBJ1-1, with 10 bases that match TRBD1. Per the germline V gene, CDR1 is LGHDT and CDR2 is YNNKEL (reference sequence). CDR3 length: 16 residues. V was pared by 2 bases and J by 7 bases, with 10 bases of the junction left unmatched. In DNA form, the CDR3 reads TGTGCCAGCAGCCAACGCGGAGACAGGGGGCCTAATGAAGCTTTCTTT. This gives the protein CASSQRGDRGPNEAFF.

A few counts support this clonotype. The chain carries TRBV20-1 and TRBJ2-5, with TRBD1 matching over 9 bases. CDR3 size: 15 residues. Per germline, CDR1 DFQATT and CDR2 SNEGSKA (reference sequence). V gave up 7 bases and J gave up 6 bases; unmatched junction bases: 15. DNA for the CDR3: TGCAGTGTTTCCCGTACCGGGACAGGGTCGAAGACCCAGTACTTC. Its translation is CSVSRTGTGSKTQYF.

This clonotype was seen a few times. The gene calls are TRBV7-2 and TRBJ2-3; D is unresolved. The CDR3 spans 14 residues. CDR1 and CDR2 from the germline V gene are SGHTA and FQGNSA. The V gene lost 3 bases and the J gene lost 4 bases, with 11 bases spanning the gap. This chain's CDR3 is CASSFGPPPDTQYF. In DNA, the CDR3 is TGTGCCAGCAGCTTCGGACCACCGCCAGATACGCAGTATTTT.

This clonotype was detected a few times. V gene TRBV9 combines with J gene TRBJ2-3, with D possibly being TRBD1 or TRBD2 (5 bases each). The CDR3 runs to 16 residues. CDR1 and CDR2 (germline): SGDLS, YYNGEE. Deletions cut 3 bases from V and 2 bases from J, with 16 bases between. The DNA for the CDR3 is TGTGCCAGCAGCGGGGGACGGGGCCTCTTCACAGATACGCAGTATTTT. Residues: CASSGGRGLFTDTQYF.

CDR3 sequence reads: CSVEGGQGLEQYF. DNA for the CDR3: TGCAGCGTTGAAGGGGGACAGGGGTTGGAGCAGTACTTC. V is TRBV29-1 and J is TRBJ2-7; 10 bases fit TRBD1. Germline CDR1 and CDR2: SQVTM and ANQGSEA. CDR3 length: 13 residues. J lost 7 bases, V lost 1 base, and 4 bases had no gene match.

This chain uses TRBV28 with TRBJ1-2; D unclear. The CDR3 covers 13 residues. Germline-derived CDR1 and CDR2 are MDHEN and SYDVKM. The V and J ends lost 6 bases and 0 bases respectively, with 8 bases between them. CDR3: CASRTLSNYGYTF. In DNA, the CDR3 is TGTGCCAGCAGGACCTTATCTAACTATGGCTACACCTTC.